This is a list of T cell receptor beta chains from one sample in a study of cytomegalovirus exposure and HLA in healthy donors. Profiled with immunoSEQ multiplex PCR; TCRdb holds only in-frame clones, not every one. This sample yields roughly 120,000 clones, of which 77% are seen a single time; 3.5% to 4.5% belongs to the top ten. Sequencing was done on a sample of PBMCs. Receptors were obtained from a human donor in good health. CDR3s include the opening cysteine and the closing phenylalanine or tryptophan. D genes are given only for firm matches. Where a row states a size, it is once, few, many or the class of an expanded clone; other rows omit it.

cdr3_aa: CASSQHLAGAYEQYF
cdr3_nt: TGTGCCAGCAGCCAACACCTAGCGGGAGCCTACGAGCAGTACTTC
d_call: TRBD2
j_call: TRBJ2-7
clone_size: NA
v_call: TRBV4-2

cdr3_aa: CAGSLTSGRITDTQYF
cdr3_nt: TGTGCCGGCAGTCTGACTAGCGGGAGGATCACAGATACGCAGTATTTT
d_call: TRBD2
j_call: TRBJ2-3
clone_size: NA
v_call: TRBV5-4

cdr3_aa: CASSLYYTQYF
cdr3_nt: TGTGCCAGCAGCTTATACTATACGCAGTATTTT
d_call: NA
j_call: TRBJ2-3
clone_size: once
v_call: TRBV13

cdr3_aa: CASTLGLANNEQFF
cdr3_nt: TGTGCCAGCACTCTCGGACTAGCGAACAATGAGCAGTTCTTC
d_call: TRBD2
j_call: TRBJ2-1
clone_size: NA
v_call: TRBV6-5

cdr3_aa: CASSHGTNPFYEQYF
cdr3_nt: TGCGCCAGCAGCCATGGGACTAACCCCTTCTACGAGCAGTACTTC
d_call: TRBD2
j_call: TRBJ2-7
clone_size: NA
v_call: TRBV4-1

cdr3_aa: CASGASGSRGAGELFF
cdr3_nt: TGTGCTAGCGGAGCTAGCGGGAGTCGGGGCGCCGGGGAGCTGTTTTTT
d_call: TRBD2
j_call: TRBJ2-2
clone_size: NA
v_call: TRBV7-7

cdr3_aa: CASSVSGDMNTEAFF
cdr3_nt: TGTGCCAGCAGCGTGAGTGGCGACATGAACACTGAAGCTTTCTTT
d_call: NA
j_call: TRBJ1-1
clone_size: NA
v_call: TRBV9

cdr3_aa: CASSGGGNQPQHF
cdr3_nt: TGTGCCAGTAGTGGGGGCGGCAATCAGCCCCAGCATTTT
d_call: NA
j_call: TRBJ1-5
clone_size: few
v_call: TRBV19

cdr3_aa: CASSLGTNSYEQYF
cdr3_nt: TGTGCCAGCAGTCTTGGGACTAACTCCTACGAGCAGTACTTC
d_call: TRBD2
j_call: TRBJ2-7
clone_size: few
v_call: TRBV2

cdr3_aa: CASSYSGRAAGELFF
cdr3_nt: TGTGCCAGCAGTTACAGCGGGAGGGCGGCCGGGGAGCTGTTTTTT
d_call: TRBD2
j_call: TRBJ2-2
clone_size: NA
v_call: TRBV27

cdr3_aa: CASSLSDRNTEAFF
cdr3_nt: TGTGCCAGCAGTTTATCGGACAGGAACACTGAAGCTTTCTTT
d_call: NA
j_call: TRBJ1-1
clone_size: few
v_call: TRBV28

cdr3_aa: CASRPLGGGGDTQYF
cdr3_nt: TGTGCCAGCAGGCCCCTTGGGGGCGGAGGAGATACGCAGTATTTT
d_call: NA
j_call: TRBJ2-3
clone_size: few
v_call: TRBV6-5

cdr3_aa: CASSLGGANSPLHF
cdr3_nt: TGTGCCAGCAGCTTAGGGGGGGCCAATTCACCCCTCCACTTT
d_call: NA
j_call: TRBJ1-6
clone_size: NA
v_call: TRBV5-4

cdr3_aa: CASNRGGGDYGYTF
cdr3_nt: TGTGCCAGCAACCGTGGGGGGGGCGACTATGGCTACACCTTC
d_call: NA
j_call: TRBJ1-2
clone_size: NA
v_call: TRBV28

cdr3_aa: CAISRGGTNTGELFF
cdr3_nt: TGTGCCATCAGCAGAGGGGGCACGAACACCGGGGAGCTGTTTTTT
d_call: TRBD1
j_call: TRBJ2-2
clone_size: once
v_call: TRBV15

cdr3_aa: CAISETQANIQYF
cdr3_nt: TGTGCCATCAGTGAAACCCAGGCAAACATTCAGTACTTC
d_call: NA
j_call: TRBJ2-4
clone_size: few
v_call: TRBV10-3

cdr3_aa: CSASYTGGYTF
cdr3_nt: TGCAGTGCTTCATACACAGGTGGCTACACCTTC
d_call: NA
j_call: TRBJ1-2
clone_size: NA
v_call: TRBV20-1

cdr3_aa: CASSLAAGTGGTDTQYF
cdr3_nt: TGCGCCAGCAGCTTGGCAGCCGGGACAGGGGGCACAGATACGCAGTATTTT
d_call: TRBD1
j_call: TRBJ2-3
clone_size: NA
v_call: TRBV5-1

cdr3_aa: CASSIPPRGQGAMYEQYF
cdr3_nt: TGTGCCAGTAGTATACCTCCAAGGGGACAGGGGGCAATGTACGAGCAGTACTTC
d_call: TRBD1
j_call: TRBJ2-7
clone_size: NA
v_call: TRBV19

cdr3_aa: CASSFLSGGTDTQYF
cdr3_nt: TGTGCCAGCAGTTTCCTTAGCGGGGGCACAGATACGCAGTATTTT
d_call: TRBD2
j_call: TRBJ2-3
clone_size: NA
v_call: TRBV6-4

cdr3_aa: CASSLVGGTGTYEQYF
cdr3_nt: TGTGCCAGCAGCTTGGTCGGTGGAACAGGGACCTACGAGCAGTACTTC
d_call: NA
j_call: TRBJ2-7
clone_size: NA
v_call: TRBV13

cdr3_aa: CASTPASGKRPYNEQFF
cdr3_nt: TGTGCCAGCACCCCAGCCAGCGGCAAGCGACCCTACAATGAGCAGTTCTTC
d_call: NA
j_call: TRBJ2-1
clone_size: NA
v_call: TRBV28

cdr3_aa: CASSNGTERHF
cdr3_nt: TGTGCCAGCAGCAATGGGACAGAGCGGCATTTT
d_call: TRBD1
j_call: TRBJ1-5
clone_size: NA
v_call: TRBV6-4

cdr3_aa: CASSRPLSESSYNEQFF
cdr3_nt: TGCGCCAGCAGCCGTCCCTTAAGCGAGAGCTCCTACAATGAGCAGTTCTTC
d_call: NA
j_call: TRBJ2-1
clone_size: NA
v_call: TRBV4-1

cdr3_aa: CASSLRDRGQANEKLFF
cdr3_nt: TGTGCCAGCAGCTTGCGGGACAGGGGGCAAGCTAATGAAAAACTGTTTTTT
d_call: TRBD1
j_call: TRBJ1-4
clone_size: NA
v_call: TRBV7-8

cdr3_aa: CASRADRNHEKLFF
cdr3_nt: TGTGCCAGCAGGGCGGACAGGAATCATGAAAAACTGTTTTTT
d_call: TRBD1
j_call: TRBJ1-4
clone_size: once
v_call: TRBV2

cdr3_aa: CASSLGGKGTLAVDGYTF
cdr3_nt: TGCGCCAGCAGCTTAGGAGGCAAAGGGACTCTCGCTGTCGATGGCTACACCTTC
d_call: NA
j_call: TRBJ1-2
clone_size: once
v_call: TRBV5-1

cdr3_aa: CASSVRDSNTEAFF
cdr3_nt: TGTGCCAGCAGCGTACGGGACAGCAACACTGAAGCTTTCTTT
d_call: TRBD1
j_call: TRBJ1-1
clone_size: NA
v_call: TRBV11-2